One sample yielded the 30 T cell receptor beta chains listed below, sequenced in a study of blood T cell repertoires in COVID-19. Sequencing was performed with immunoSEQ multiplex PCR; in TCRdb, only in-frame clones are kept and a portion is missing. Of about 240,000 clones in the sample, around 87% were seen once. Specimen: peripheral blood. The receptors here all came from a woman aged 70-85 years with active or convalescent COVID-19.

The gene calls are TRBV5-1 and TRBJ2-7, with unresolved D. CDR1 is SGHRS, CDR2 YFSETQ, per germline. Trimming removed 1 base from V and 4 bases from J, with 9 bases in between. The CDR3 spans 13 residues. The CDR3 DNA reads as TGCGCCAGCAGCTTGTCACAGATGTACGAGCAGTACTTC. This gives the protein CASSLSQMYEQYF.

V usage is TRBV6-6 and J usage is TRBJ1-3; 11 nucleotides line up with TRBD1. Losses at the gene ends were 4 bases for V and 6 bases for J; bases not matched to a gene: 8. The V gene's germline CDR1 is MNHNY and CDR2 SVGAGI (reference sequence). The length of the CDR3 is 16 residues. The CDR3: CASSSRRGQGENTIYF. The CDR3, as DNA: TGTGCCAGCAGTTCCCGGAGGGGACAGGGGGAAAACACCATATATTTT.

The V call is TRBV10-1, the J call TRBJ1-5; tentatively, D is TRBD1 (5 bases). This CDR3 has 14 amino acids. Germline loops: CDR1 WNHNN, CDR2 SYGVQD (reference sequence). With 6 bases removed from V and 10 bases from J, the gap between germline ends came to 19 bases. The CDR3 sequence is CASSEHQGGPPQHF. As DNA, the CDR3 is TGCGCCAGCAGCGAGCACCAGGGCGGCCCCCCCCAGCATTTT.

The chain joins TRBV7-9 to TRBJ1-1, with D perhaps matching TRBD1 (6 bases). V was clipped by 0 bases and J by 11 bases, with 16 bases between them. Germline V gene lookup returns CDR1 SEHNR and CDR2 FQNEAQ (reference sequence). This CDR3 contains 14 residues. In nucleotides, the CDR3 is TGTGCCAGCAGCTTAGCCGGACAGCCGAAGTATGCTTTCTTT. This gives the protein CASSLAGQPKYAFF.

The V and J genes are TRBV5-1 and TRBJ2-1; TRBD1 agrees at 7 bases. Germline assignment: CDR1 SGHRS and CDR2 YFSETQ. This CDR3 region has 14 residues. V shed 3 bases and J 1 base; nucleotides not matched to a gene: 1. The DNA of the CDR3 is TGCGCCAGCAGCTCCAGGGGGTCCTACAATGAGCAGTTCTTC. This encodes CASSSRGSYNEQFF.

The chain combines TRBV15 with TRBJ1-5, with D maybe TRBD1 (5 bases). This CDR3 has 17 residues. V dropped 1 base and J dropped 2 bases, with 15 bases sitting between them. The germline V gene has CDR1 LNHNV and CDR2 YYDKDF (reference sequence). The CDR3 nucleotides read TGTGCCACCAGCAGAGTCGGGGGTCAGGGTGGCAATCAGCCCCAGCATTTT. Amino acid sequence: CATSRVGGQGGNQPQHF.

In DNA, the CDR3 is TGTGCCAGCAGTCCGGGACTAGCGGGTGTGGATGAGCAGTTCTTC. Its translation is CASSPGLAGVDEQFF. The chain employs TRBV6-5 and TRBJ2-1, with TRBD2 matching 12 bases. CDR3 length equals 15 residues. V lost 5 bases to trimming and J lost 8 bases; unmatched junction nucleotides: 7. The germline gives CDR1 MNHEY, CDR2 SVGAGI.

V is TRBV27 and J is TRBJ1-6; tentative D call: TRBD1 (6 bases). Germline assignment: CDR1 MNHEY and CDR2 SMNVEV (reference sequence). The CDR3 length is 13 residues. Trimming shortened V by 2 bases and J by 10 bases, and 9 bases separated the two germline ends. CDR3 bases: TGTGCCAGCAGTTTAATCAGGGGATCACCCCTCCACTTT. Its translation is CASSLIRGSPLHF.

This rearrangement joins TRBV5-1 to TRBJ2-5, with TRBD1 identical over 8 bases. The CDR3 sequence is 16 residues long. The germline gives CDR1 SGHRS, CDR2 YFSETQ. Trimming took 3 bases from V and 5 from J; bases not matched to a gene: 12. This CDR3 is CASSSEPGQGTETQYF. DNA of the CDR3: TGCGCCAGCAGCTCGGAGCCCGGACAGGGTACTGAGACCCAGTACTTC. The full variable domain, with the rest looked up from reference TRBV5-1 and TRBJ2-5, is KAGVTQTPRYLIKTRGQQVTLSCSPISGHRSVSWYQQTPGQGLQFLFEYFSETQRNKGNFPGRFSGRQFSNSRSEMNVSTLELGDSALYLCASSSEPGQGTETQYFGPGTRLLVL.

The J gene is TRBJ2-2, the V gene TRBV3-1 (or the pseudogene TRBV3-2); TRBD1 is a possible D gene (5 bases). Germline V gives CDR1 LGHDT, CDR2 YNNKEL (reference sequence). The CDR3 consists of 14 residues. Trimming left V 4 bases short and J 8 bases short, with 14 bases between. CDR3: CASSRRDRTGELFF. CDR3 nucleotides: TGTGCCAGCAGCCGAAGAGACAGAACAGGGGAGCTGTTTTTT.

The chain joins TRBV9 to TRBJ2-7; TRBD1 matches 9 bases. The CDR3 consists of 15 residues. The V segment lost 0 bases and the J segment 2 bases; nucleotides outside the gene matches: 3. Germline loops: CDR1 SGDLS, CDR2 YYNGEE. In nucleotides, the CDR3 is TGTGCCAGCAGCGTAGAGGGACAGGGAACCTACGAGCAGTACTTC. This translates into CASSVEGQGTYEQYF.

The J gene is TRBJ2-7, the V gene TRBV27; a weak D match, TRBD2 (5 bases). V lost 3 bases and J 6 bases, leaving 15 bases between the germline ends. The V gene's germline CDR1 is MNHEY and CDR2 SMNVEV (reference sequence). The CDR3 length is 14 residues. In nucleotides, the CDR3 is TGTGCCAGCAGTTTGGACTCGATAACCGCCGAGCAGTACTTC. Its translation is CASSLDSITAEQYF.

V gene TRBV19 combines with J gene TRBJ1-4, with D possibly matching TRBD1 (6 bases). The CDR3 is 14 residues long. Germline loops: CDR1 LNHDA, CDR2 SQIVND (reference sequence). Trimming stripped 8 bases from V and 0 bases from J, with 10 bases between. The CDR3 loop reads CASGTLTTNEKLFF. In nucleotides, the CDR3 is TGTGCCAGTGGGACATTAACAACTAATGAAAAACTGTTTTTT.

On this clone itself: Other DNA sequences in this specimen translate into the identical CDR3. The chain links TRBV5-1 to TRBJ2-5, with D tentatively TRBD1 (6 bases). V shed 0 bases and J shed 8 bases, with 8 bases lying between them. CDR3 length: 12 amino acids. Germline values: CDR1 SGHRS, CDR2 YFSETQ. The CDR3 sequence is CASSLEGETQYF. The DNA of the CDR3 is TGCGCCAGCAGCTTGGAGGGGGAAACCCAGTACTTC.

The V gene is TRBV4-3, the J gene TRBJ1-1; weak D call: TRBD1 (6 bases). Germline loops: CDR1 LGHNA, CDR2 YSLEER. V was cut by 4 bases and J by 5 bases, with 14 bases left in between. This CDR3 is 14 amino acids long. The CDR3 reads CASSLSYRDTEAFF. CDR3 coding DNA: TGCGCCAGCAGCCTGAGTTACAGGGATACTGAAGCTTTCTTT.

V gene TRBV19 combines with J gene TRBJ1-1, with TRBD1 identical over 7 bases. Looked up from germline, CDR1 is LNHDA and CDR2 is SQIVND (reference sequence). Germline trimming cut 5 bases from V and 5 bases from J; bases unmatched to any gene: 11. This CDR3 is 15 amino acids long. CDR3 in DNA: TGTGCCAGTAGTTCCCAGGGGGGCGAAAGGACTGAAGCTTTCTTT. Amino acid sequence: CASSSQGGERTEAFF.

The chain is built from TRBV19 and TRBJ2-1; 8 bases agree with TRBD1. After removal of 5 bases from V and 8 bases from J, the junction contained 11 bases not matched to a gene. The V gene's germline CDR1 is LNHDA and CDR2 SQIVND (reference sequence). The CDR3 totals 15 residues. This CDR3 is CASSSRGLPPDEQFF. As DNA, the CDR3 is TGTGCCAGTAGTTCCAGGGGGCTCCCCCCAGATGAGCAGTTCTTC. The full variable domain, with the rest looked up from reference TRBV19 and TRBJ2-1, is DGGITQSPKYLFRKEGQNVTLSCEQNLNHDAMYWYRQDPGQGLRLIYYSQIVNDFQKGDIAEGYSVSREKKESFPLTVTSAQKNPTAFYLCASSSRGLPPDEQFFGPGTRLTVL.

This chain connects TRBV4-3 to TRBJ2-7; 9 bases align to TRBD2. J was trimmed by 3 bases and V by 3 bases; bases with no gene match: 9. Germline values: CDR1 LGHNA, CDR2 YSLEER. CDR3 size: 16 residues. The CDR3 nucleotides read TGCGCCAGCAGCCACTCCTGGGGTAGCGGGGGCTACGAGCAGTACTTC. This encodes CASSHSWGSGGYEQYF.

This clone came up once. The V gene is TRBV12-3 or TRBV12-4, the J gene TRBJ1-1; no reliable D call. CDR3 length equals 13 residues. Trimming took off 2 bases at V and 8 bases at J, with 12 bases between the two ends. Here the CDR3 reads CASSLRRGGEAFF. The CDR3 nucleotides read TGTGCCAGCAGTTTACGTCGGGGAGGGGAAGCTTTCTTT.

This chain uses TRBV29-1 with TRBJ1-1; 7 bases match TRBD1. Germline values: CDR1 SQVTM, CDR2 ANQGSEA. After removal of 4 bases from V and 4 bases from J, the junction contained 9 bases not matched to a gene. This CDR3 has 14 residues. The CDR3 is CSVAKGATGTEAFF. DNA of the CDR3: TGCAGCGTTGCAAAGGGGGCAACGGGCACTGAAGCTTTCTTT.

The chain has TRBV6-1 and TRBJ1-6; D not certain. Germline V gene sequence: CDR1 MNHNS, CDR2 SASEGT. V was pared by 0 bases and J by 1 base, with 13 bases between. The CDR3 is 18 residues long. In DNA, the CDR3 is TGTGCCAGCAGTGAAGCGCTTCCGGGTAGTTCCTATAATTCACCCCTCCACTTT. Translation: CASSEALPGSSYNSPLHF.

V is TRBV6-5 and J is TRBJ2-1; D might be TRBD2 (5 bases). Germline CDR1 reads MNHEY; CDR2 reads SVGAGI. The CDR3 extends over 16 amino acids. Trimming took 2 bases from V and 6 from J, leaving 17 bases between them. The CDR3 spells CASSYRRTRGGNEQFF. As DNA, the CDR3 is TGTGCCAGCAGTTACCGGCGGACTCGAGGAGGCAATGAGCAGTTCTTC.

This clone was picked up a small number of times. This chain joins TRBV21-1 and TRBJ1-4. TRBV21-1 is labeled a pseudogene. The CDR3 length is 13 residues. CDR3 region: CASTLGRDEKLFF. Written as DNA, the CDR3 is TGTGCCAGCACCTTGGGGAGGGATGAAAAACTGTTTTTT.

This clone was seen a single time. The chain joins TRBV11-3 to TRBJ2-3, with D possibly TRBD1 on 5 matching bases. The CDR3 consists of 15 residues. V lost 5 bases to trimming and J lost 0 bases, with 12 bases between them. The germline gives CDR1 SGHNT, CDR2 YENEEA. The CDR3 sequence: CASSPGLASTDTQYF. The CDR3 region has the DNA TGTGCCAGCAGCCCAGGGTTGGCGAGCACAGATACGCAGTATTTT.

This sequence joins TRBV6-5 and TRBJ2-3; D gene ambiguous. Germline V CDR1 and CDR2: MNHEY, SVGAGI. Trimming removed 2 bases at V and 2 bases at J, with 11 bases between. The CDR3 consists of 15 residues. Written as DNA, the CDR3 is TGTGCCAGCAGTTACGGCTTCACAACCACAGATACGCAGTATTTT. Amino acid sequence: CASSYGFTTTDTQYF.

The chain couples TRBV7-8 to TRBJ2-3; no clear D. Germline V gives CDR1 SGHVS, CDR2 FQNEAQ. This CDR3 has 13 amino acids. The germline V and J ends were trimmed by 1 base and 6 bases, with 8 bases remaining between them. The CDR3 here is CASSLGSPDTQYF. The CDR3 region has the DNA TGTGCCAGCAGCTTAGGGAGCCCGGATACGCAGTATTTT.

The rearrangement joins TRBV5-1 to TRBJ1-2; possibly TRBD1 for D (5 bases). This CDR3 region has 12 residues. Germline CDR1 is SGHRS and CDR2 is YFSETQ. Trimming pared 0 bases from V and 14 bases from J, leaving 14 bases between. The CDR3 spells CASSLDRSAETF. The CDR3 nucleotides are TGCGCCAGCAGCTTGGACAGGAGTGCGGAGACCTTC.

The chain uses TRBV20-1 and TRBJ1-2, with no clear D. V was clipped by 1 base and J by 6 bases, with 6 bases between them. Looked up from germline, CDR1 is DFQATT and CDR2 is SNEGSKA (reference sequence). This CDR3 region has 11 residues. CDR3 nucleotides: TGCAGTGCTAGAGTGGCAGATGGCTACACCTTC. Translating gives CSARVADGYTF.

The V call is TRBV5-4, the J call TRBJ2-1; possible D gene TRBD1, 6 bases. This CDR3 contains 15 residues. CDR1 SGHNT and CDR2 YYREEE come from the germline V gene (reference sequence). The germline V and J ends were trimmed by 4 bases and 3 bases, with 14 bases remaining between them. CDR3 region: CASSNRDKYYNEQFF. CDR3 nucleotide sequence: TGTGCCAGCAGCAACCGGGACAAGTACTACAATGAGCAGTTCTTC.

The chain carries TRBV6-6 and TRBJ1-1; tentatively, D is TRBD1 (5 bases). Trimming took off 7 bases at V and 0 bases at J, with 12 bases between the two ends. Germline V gene lookup returns CDR1 MNHNY and CDR2 SVGAGI (reference sequence). CDR3 size: 14 residues. Here the CDR3 reads CASKGAIMNTEAFF. The CDR3 nucleotides are TGTGCCAGCAAAGGGGCGATCATGAACACTGAAGCTTTCTTT.